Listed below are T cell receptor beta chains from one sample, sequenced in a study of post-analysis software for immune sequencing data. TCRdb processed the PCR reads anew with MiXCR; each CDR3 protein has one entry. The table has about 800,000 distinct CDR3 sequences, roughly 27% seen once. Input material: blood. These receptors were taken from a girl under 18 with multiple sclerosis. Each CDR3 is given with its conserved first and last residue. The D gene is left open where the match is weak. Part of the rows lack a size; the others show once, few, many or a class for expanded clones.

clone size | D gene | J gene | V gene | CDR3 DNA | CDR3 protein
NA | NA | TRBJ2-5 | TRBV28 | TGTGCCAGCAAGGGGGGGGGAAGACGCCAAGAGACCCAGTACTTC | CASKGGGRRQETQYF
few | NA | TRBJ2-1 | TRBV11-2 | TGTGCCAGCAGCTTAGAGTACGGCGGGAACTTTGAGCAGTTCTTC | CASSLEYGGNFEQFF
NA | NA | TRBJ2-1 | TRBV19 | TGTGCCAGTAGTATAGGGAACAGGAAGCAGTTCTTC | CASSIGNRKQFF
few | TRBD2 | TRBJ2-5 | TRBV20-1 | TGCAGTGCTGAACCCCCTAGCGGGAGGGAGGGAGAGACCCAGTACTTC | CSAEPPSGREGETQYF
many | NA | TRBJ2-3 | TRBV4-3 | TGCGCCAGCAGCCAAGCGGGTGGGAGCGTCACAGATACGCAGTATTTT | CASSQAGGSVTDTQYF
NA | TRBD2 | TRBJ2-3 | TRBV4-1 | TGCGCCAGCAGCCAAGAGTCGTCGTTCGGGGGGAACACAGATACGCAGTATTTT | CASSQESSFGGNTDTQYF
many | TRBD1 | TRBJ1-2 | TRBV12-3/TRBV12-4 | TGTGCCAGCAGCACGACAGGGCTGGGTGGCTACACCTTC | CASSTTGLGGYTF
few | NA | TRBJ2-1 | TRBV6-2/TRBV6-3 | TGTGCCAGCAGAACCCCCTTCGAGGTTGGCGAGCAGTTCTTC | CASRTPFEVGEQFF
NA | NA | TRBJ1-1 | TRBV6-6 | TGTGCCAGCAGTTACGGTGGCACCCTGGGCACTGAAGCTTTCTTT | CASSYGGTLGTEAFF
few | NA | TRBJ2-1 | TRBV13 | TGTGCCAGCAGCTTAGAAAGGGGGGAGCAGTTCTTC | CASSLERGEQFF
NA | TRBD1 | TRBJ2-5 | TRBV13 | TGTGCCAGCAGCTTCCGACAGGGCGAAGAGACCCAGTACTTC | CASSFRQGEETQYF
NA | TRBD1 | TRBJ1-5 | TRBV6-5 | TGTGCCAGCAGTTTGGACAGGAACAATCAGCCCCAGCATTTT | CASSLDRNNQPQHF
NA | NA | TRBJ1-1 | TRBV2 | TGTGCCAGCAGCTCTGAGGGACGGGGGACTGAAGCTTTCTTT | CASSSEGRGTEAFF
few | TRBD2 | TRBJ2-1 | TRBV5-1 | TGCGCCAGCAGCCCAATCACTAGCGGGAGAGAACCGGGGTTCAATGAGCAGTTCTTC | CASSPITSGREPGFNEQFF
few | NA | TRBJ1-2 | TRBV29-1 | TGCAGCGTTGAAGGCGTCCCGGGGGCGGTCGGCTACACCTTC | CSVEGVPGAVGYTF
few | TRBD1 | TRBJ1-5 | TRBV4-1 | TGCGCCAGCAGCCAAGAAGGGACAGGGTTTGGAAATCAGCCCCAGCATTTT | CASSQEGTGFGNQPQHF
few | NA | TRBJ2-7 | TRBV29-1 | TGCAGCGTCCGAGTGGGCGCCTACGAGCAGTACTTC | CSVRVGAYEQYF
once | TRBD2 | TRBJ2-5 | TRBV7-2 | TGTGCCAGCAGAGAGGCGGGGGTAGAGACCCAGTACTTC | CASREAGVETQYF
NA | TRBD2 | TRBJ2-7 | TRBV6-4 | TGTGCCAGCAGTGCGGAAGGGACTAGCGGGCCTAGCTACGAGCAGTACTTC | CASSAEGTSGPSYEQYF
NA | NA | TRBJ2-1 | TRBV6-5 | TGTGCCAGCAGTTACGTCTCGCGGAGCCCTTGGAATGAGCAGTTCTTC | CASSYVSRSPWNEQFF
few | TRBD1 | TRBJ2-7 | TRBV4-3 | TGCGCCAGCAGCCAAGGGCCCCCCGGGACAGGCTCCTACGAGCAGTACTTC | CASSQGPPGTGSYEQYF
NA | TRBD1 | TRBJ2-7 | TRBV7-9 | TGTGCCAGCAGCTCATTAACAGGGGGCACCACTTCCTACGAGCAGTACTTC | CASSSLTGGTTSYEQYF
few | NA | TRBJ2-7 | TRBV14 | TGTGCCAGCAGCCAAGCCCCCCGGGGTAGCGGCTCCTACGAGCAGTACTTC | CASSQAPRGSGSYEQYF
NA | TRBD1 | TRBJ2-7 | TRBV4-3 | TGCGCCAGCAGCGCCGGGACAGGCTACGAGCAGTACTTC | CASSAGTGYEQYF
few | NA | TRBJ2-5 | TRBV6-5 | TGTGCCAGCAGTTACAAGGGGAAGACCCAGTACTTC | CASSYKGKTQYF
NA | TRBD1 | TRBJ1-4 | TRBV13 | TGTGCCAGCAGCAAACAAGGGGGCCGTCGGGAAAAACTGTTTTTT | CASSKQGGRREKLFF